One and the same sample provided the 2 T cell receptor beta chains below, sequenced in a study of shared clonotypes between healthy human individuals. This table comes from immunoSEQ multiplex PCR, and its TCRdb copy is limited to in-frame clones, with some not included. The sample includes 550,000 to 700,000 clones, 73% seen only once; the top ten take around 1.8%. The sequenced sample consisted of memory CD4+ T cells sorted from blood. As to subset: CD45RA-negative fraction. The receptors here all came from a woman in her thirties in good health.

The chain couples TRBV19 to TRBJ2-2, with D unclear. The V and J ends lost 2 bases and 5 bases respectively, with 6 bases between them. The V gene's germline CDR1 is LNHDA and CDR2 SQIVND (reference sequence). CDR3 length: 13 residues. The CDR3 spells CASSISRTGELFF. For the CDR3, the DNA is TGTGCCAGTAGTATATCCCGGACCGGGGAGCTGTTTTTT.

The chain couples TRBV15 to TRBJ2-7; 7 nucleotides align to TRBD2. The CDR3 runs to 16 residues. CDR1 and CDR2 from the germline V gene are LNHNV and YYDKDF (reference sequence). V lost 1 base to trimming and J lost 3 bases; unmatched junction nucleotides: 9. CDR3 DNA sequence: TGTGCCACCAGCAGAGCCGGGGGGAGGGCCGGCTACGAGCAGTACTTC. Residues: CATSRAGGRAGYEQYF.